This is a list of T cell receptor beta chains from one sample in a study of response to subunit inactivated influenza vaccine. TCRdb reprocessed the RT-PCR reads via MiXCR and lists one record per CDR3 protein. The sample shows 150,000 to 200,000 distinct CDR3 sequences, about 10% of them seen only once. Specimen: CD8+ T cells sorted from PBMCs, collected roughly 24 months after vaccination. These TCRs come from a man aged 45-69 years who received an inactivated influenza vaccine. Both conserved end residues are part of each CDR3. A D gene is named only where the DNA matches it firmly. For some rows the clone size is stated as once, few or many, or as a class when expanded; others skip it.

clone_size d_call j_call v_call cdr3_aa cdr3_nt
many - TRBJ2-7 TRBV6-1 CAASLRGARFYEQYF TGTGCCGCAAGCCTACGGGGGGCACGTTTCTACGAGCAGTACTTC
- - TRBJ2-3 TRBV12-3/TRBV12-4 CASSLGGGTSSTQYF TGTGCCAGCAGTTTAGGAGGGGGTACCTCCTCGACGCAGTATTTT
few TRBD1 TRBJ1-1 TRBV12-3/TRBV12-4 CASGLAGTGPGGEAFF TGTGCCAGCGGTCTTGCCGGGACAGGGCCAGGAGGTGAAGCTTTCTTT
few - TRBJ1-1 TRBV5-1 CASSSGRRNTEAFF TGCGCCAGCAGCTCGGGACGGCGGAACACTGAAGCTTTCTTT
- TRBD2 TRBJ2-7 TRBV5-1 CASSLQGLATYEQYF TGCGCCAGCAGCTTGCAGGGACTAGCGACCTACGAGCAGTACTTC
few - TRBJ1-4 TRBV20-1 CSARDMGVKLFF TGCAGTGCTAGAGATATGGGGGTTAAACTGTTTTTT
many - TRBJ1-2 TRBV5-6 CASSPRIENYGYTF TGTGCCAGCAGCCCGAGGATTGAGAACTATGGCTACACCTTC
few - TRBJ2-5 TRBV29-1 CSVLIVETQYF TGCAGCGTGCTTATAGTAGAGACCCAGTACTTC
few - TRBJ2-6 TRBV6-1 CASSLFPGANVLTF TGTGCCAGCAGTCTTTTCCCTGGGGCCAACGTCCTGACTTTC
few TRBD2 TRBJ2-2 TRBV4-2 CASSPRTSGRTGELFF TGTGCCAGCAGCCCCAGGACTAGCGGGAGAACCGGGGAGCTGTTTTTT
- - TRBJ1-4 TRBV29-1 CSVFSGYSEKLFF TGCAGCGTTTTTTCAGGGTATAGTGAAAAACTGTTTTTT
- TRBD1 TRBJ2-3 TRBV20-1 CSATAGAGGAGRVDTQYF TGCAGTGCTACCGCAGGGGCAGGGGGTGCGGGTCGGGTAGATACGCAGTATTTT
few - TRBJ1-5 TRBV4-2 CASSQDGRSNQPQHF TGTGCCAGCAGCCAAGATGGGCGGAGCAATCAGCCCCAGCATTTT
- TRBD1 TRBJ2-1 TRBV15 CATSRRRQGANEQFF TGTGCCACCAGCAGACGCAGACAGGGGGCAAATGAGCAGTTCTTC
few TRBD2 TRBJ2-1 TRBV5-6 CASSSSGLAGGYYNEQFF TGTGCCAGCAGCTCCTCTGGACTAGCGGGGGGTTACTACAATGAGCAGTTCTTC
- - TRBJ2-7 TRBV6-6 CASSPRNYEQYF TGTGCCAGCAGTCCCCGCAACTACGAGCAGTACTTC
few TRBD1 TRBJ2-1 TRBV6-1 CASSEWTGVSYNEQFF TGTGCCAGCAGTGAATGGACAGGGGTGTCCTACAATGAGCAGTTCTTC
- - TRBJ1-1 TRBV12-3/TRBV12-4 CASRWVQMNTEAFF TGTGCCAGCAGATGGGTGCAAATGAACACTGAAGCTTTCTTT
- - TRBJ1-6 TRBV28 CASSPGPHSYNSPLHF TGTGCCAGCAGCCCCGGGCCCCACTCCTATAATTCACCCCTCCACTTT
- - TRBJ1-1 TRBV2 CASSSFRRPDLEAFF TGTGCCAGCAGCTCATTCCGCCGTCCTGACCTTGAAGCTTTCTTT
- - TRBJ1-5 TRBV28 CASSYRARNQPQHF TGTGCCAGCAGTTACAGGGCTAGAAATCAGCCCCAGCATTTT
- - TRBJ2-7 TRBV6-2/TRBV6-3 CASTRRGYEQYF TGTGCCAGCACCCGGCGGGGCTACGAGCAGTACTTC
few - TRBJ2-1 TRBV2 CASSDSSESYNEQFF TGTGCCAGCAGTGACTCGTCGGAGTCCTACAATGAGCAGTTCTTC
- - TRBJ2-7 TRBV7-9 CASSSEFLSSYEQYF TGTGCCAGCAGCTCCGAGTTTCTAAGTTCCTACGAGCAGTACTTC
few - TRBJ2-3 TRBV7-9 CASSLGPSRTDTQYF TGTGCCAGCAGCTTAGGGCCGTCCCGCACAGATACGCAGTATTTT
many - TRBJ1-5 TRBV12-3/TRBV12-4 CASSPGLNQPQHF TGCGCCAGCAGCCCAGGACTCAATCAGCCCCAGCATTTT
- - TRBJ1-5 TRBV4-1 CASSQGWGNQPRHF TGCGCCAGCAGCCAGGGATGGGGCAATCAGCCCCGGCATTTT
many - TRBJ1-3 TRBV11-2 CASSLYGSGNTIYF TGTGCCAGCAGCTTATATGGTTCGGGAAACACCATATATTTT
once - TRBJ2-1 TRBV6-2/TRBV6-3 CASSYSIHADEQFF TGTGCCAGCAGTTACTCGATCCATGCAGACGAGCAGTTCTTC
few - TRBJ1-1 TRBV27 CASSLIGFGRLTEAFF TGTGCCAGCAGTTTAATAGGTTTCGGACGGCTCACTGAAGCTTTCTTT
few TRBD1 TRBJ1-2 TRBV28 CASSFRVDRGRGYTF TGTGCCAGCAGTTTTAGGGTGGACAGGGGACGCGGCTACACCTTC
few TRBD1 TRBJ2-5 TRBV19 CASSIGALTGATNKETQYF TGTGCCAGTAGTATAGGAGCATTGACAGGGGCGACGAACAAAGAGACCCAGTACTTC
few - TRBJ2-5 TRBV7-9 CASSLPGSERETQYF TGTGCCAGCAGCTTGCCGGGGTCCGAGAGGGAGACCCAGTACTTC
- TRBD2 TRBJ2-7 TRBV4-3 CASSQFRGGGYEQYF TGCGCCAGCAGCCAGTTCCGGGGGGGTGGGTACGAGCAGTACTTC
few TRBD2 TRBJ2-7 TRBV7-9 CASSPTLAGGRHEQYF TGTGCCAGCAGTCCAACCCTAGCGGGGGGGCGCCACGAGCAGTACTTC
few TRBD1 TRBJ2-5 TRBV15 CATSSIDRGHQETQYF TGTGCCACCAGCAGTATCGACAGGGGGCACCAAGAGACCCAGTACTTC
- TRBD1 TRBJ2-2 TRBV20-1 CSAPRGGGNTGELFF TGCAGTGCACCTAGAGGGGGCGGGAACACCGGGGAGCTGTTTTTT
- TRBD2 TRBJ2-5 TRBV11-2 CASSLVPGGRETQYF TGTGCCAGCAGCTTAGTGCCGGGGGGGCGCGAGACCCAGTACTTC
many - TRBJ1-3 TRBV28 CASSLMGAPDTIYF TGTGCCAGCAGTTTAATGGGGGCACCGGACACCATATATTTT
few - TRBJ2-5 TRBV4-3 CASSQEFRVSETQYF TGCGCCAGCAGCCAAGAGTTCAGAGTAAGCGAGACCCAGTACTTC
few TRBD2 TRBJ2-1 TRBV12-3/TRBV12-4 CASSLVRTSGTHEQFF TGTGCCAGCAGTTTAGTAAGGACTAGCGGGACCCATGAGCAGTTCTTC
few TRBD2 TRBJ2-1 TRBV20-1 CSARDVAGLAGSTLNEQFF TGCAGTGCTAGAGATGTTGCAGGGCTAGCGGGTTCTACCCTCAATGAGCAGTTCTTC
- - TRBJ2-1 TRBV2 CASFTGWVDYNEQFF TGTGCCAGTTTCACAGGGTGGGTGGACTACAATGAGCAGTTCTTC
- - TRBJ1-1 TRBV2 CASSEPRRGDSEAFF TGTGCCAGCAGTGAACCTAGGCGCGGAGACTCTGAAGCTTTCTTT